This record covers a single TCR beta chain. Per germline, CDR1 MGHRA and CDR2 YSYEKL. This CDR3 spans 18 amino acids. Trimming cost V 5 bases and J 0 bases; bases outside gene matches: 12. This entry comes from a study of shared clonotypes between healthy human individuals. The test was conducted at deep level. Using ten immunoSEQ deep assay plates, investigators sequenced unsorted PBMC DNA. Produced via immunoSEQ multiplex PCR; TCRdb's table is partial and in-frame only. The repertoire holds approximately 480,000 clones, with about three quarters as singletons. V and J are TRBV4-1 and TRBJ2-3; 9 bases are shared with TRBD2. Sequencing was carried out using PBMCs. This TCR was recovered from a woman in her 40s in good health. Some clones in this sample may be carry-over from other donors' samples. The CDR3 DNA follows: TGCGCCAGCAGCATCGGCCTAGCGGGGATGGCTAGCACAGATACGCAGTATTTT. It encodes CASSIGLAGMASTDTQYF.